The clone carrying this T cell receptor (beta chain) was seen once. Clones were read by immunoSEQ multiplex PCR, and TCRdb kept only the in-frame ones, dropping some. The sample records roughly 150,000 clones, 88% being singletons. These data belong to a study of control samples from healthy donors and cancer patients. Per germline, CDR1 SGHDT and CDR2 YYEEEE. The junction had 6 bases not matched to a gene; V was cut back by 4 bases and J by 1 base. This CDR3 is 17 amino acids long. This receptor was obtained from a man aged 18 to 30 in good health. Sequencing was done on a sample of blood. The chain joins TRBV5-6 to TRBJ2-4; TRBD2 aligns across 12 bases. The CDR3 here is CASSALAGGPAKNIQYF. The CDR3 bases are TGTGCCAGCAGCGCCCTAGCGGGGGGGCCTGCCAAAAACATTCAGTACTTC.